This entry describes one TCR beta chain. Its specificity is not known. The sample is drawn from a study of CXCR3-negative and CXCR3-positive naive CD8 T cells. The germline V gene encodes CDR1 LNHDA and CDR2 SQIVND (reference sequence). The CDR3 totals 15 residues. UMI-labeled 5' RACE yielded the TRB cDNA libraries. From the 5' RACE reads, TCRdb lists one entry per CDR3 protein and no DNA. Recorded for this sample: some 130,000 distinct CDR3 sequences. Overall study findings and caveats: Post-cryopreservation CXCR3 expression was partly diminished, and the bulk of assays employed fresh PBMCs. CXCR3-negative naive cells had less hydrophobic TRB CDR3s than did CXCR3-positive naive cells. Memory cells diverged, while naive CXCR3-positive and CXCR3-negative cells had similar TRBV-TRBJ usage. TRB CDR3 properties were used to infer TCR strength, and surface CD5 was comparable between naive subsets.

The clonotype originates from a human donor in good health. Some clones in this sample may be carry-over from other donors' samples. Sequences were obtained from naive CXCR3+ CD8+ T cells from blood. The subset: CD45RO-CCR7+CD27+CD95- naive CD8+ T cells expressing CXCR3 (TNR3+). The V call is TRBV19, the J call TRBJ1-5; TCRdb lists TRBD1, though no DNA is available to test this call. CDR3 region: CASTVGKGYNQPQHF.